This T cell receptor beta chain appears in the sequencing data of a study of blood T cell repertoires in COVID-19. Study as a whole: Samples of COVID-19 (acute and convalescent) were obtained from the United States, Italy and Spain.

Using immunoSEQ multiplex PCR, the repertoire was profiled, and TCRdb retains in-frame clones only, with some absent. The top ten hold less than 6.5% of the sample, which has about 320,000 clones, around nine tenths seen once. The sequence came from a young man who had recovered from COVID-19. The sequenced sample consisted of PBMCs or T cells enriched from blood (not recorded which).

The CDR3 DNA sequence: TGCGCCAGCAGGCCTCGACAGGGGTTCGACACTGAAGCTTTCTTT. This encodes CASRPRQGFDTEAFF. This chain joins TRBV4-1 and TRBJ1-1, with 8 bases aligning to TRBD1. Germline lookup yields CDR1 MGHRA and CDR2 YSYEKL. Losses at the gene ends were 6 bases for V and 3 bases for J; bases not matched to a gene: 9. This CDR3 spans 15 amino acids.